These 9 T cell receptor beta chains share one sample of origin, sequenced in a study of T-cell reconstitution after alpha-beta-depleted transplantation in children. Unique molecular identifiers were incorporated into the prepared TCRbeta library. TCRdb re-analysed the PCR reads in MiXCR, keeping a single row per CDR3 protein. Of about 460,000 distinct CDR3 sequences in the sample, around 13% were seen once. The source was PBMCs from the stem cell graft donor, collected from the stem cell graft. These receptors were collected from a human donor who donated a stem cell graft to a child with combined immunodeficiency.

This clonotype was detected only a few times. The chain joins TRBV24-1 to TRBJ1-3; 7 bases are shared with TRBD1. The CDR3 is made up of 16 amino acids. Germline trimming cut 4 bases from V and 0 bases from J; bases unmatched to any gene: 5. Germline V lookup: CDR1 KGHDR, CDR2 SFDVKD. This CDR3 reads CATSDGTANSGNTIYF. The CDR3 nucleotides are TGTGCCACCAGTGACGGGACAGCTAACTCTGGAAACACCATATATTTT.

This clonotype has more than one count but fewer than ten. The V and J genes are TRBV12-3 or TRBV12-4 and TRBJ2-3, with D perhaps TRBD1 (5 bases). V was pared by 5 bases and J by 0 bases, with 15 bases between. This CDR3 spans 16 amino acids. CDR3 region: CASSNPLGASTDTQYF. Written as DNA, the CDR3 is TGTGCCAGCAGTAACCCCCTAGGGGCGAGCACAGATACGCAGTATTTT.

The V gene is TRBV7-2, the J gene TRBJ1-4, with 8 bases fitting TRBD1. Looked up from germline, CDR1 is SGHTA and CDR2 is FQGNSA. The CDR3 sequence is 13 residues long. With V trimmed by 5 bases and J by 8 bases, 4 bases remained unmatched. Written as DNA, the CDR3 is TGTGCCAGCAGCGAGGACAGGGCGGAAAAACTGTTTTTT. It specifies CASSEDRAEKLFF.

This clonotype was seen more than once but under ten times. The chain combines TRBV11-2 with TRBJ2-1, with a weak D call TRBD2 (5 bases). CDR1 and CDR2 from the germline V gene are SGHAT and FQNNGV. The CDR3 is 13 amino acids. Trimming shortened V by 5 bases and J by 13 bases, and 18 bases separated the two germline ends. The CDR3 coding sequence is TGTGCCAGCAGCGATCCTCGAGGCGAGGGCCAGTTCTTC. It translates to CASSDPRGEGQFF. Full variable domain (missing parts from reference TRBV11-2 and TRBJ2-1): EAGVAQSPRYKIIEKRQSVAFWCNPISGHATLYWYQQILGQGPKLLIQFQNNGVVDDSQLPKDRFSAERLKGVDSTLKIQPAKLEDSAVYLCASSDPRGEGQFFGPGTRLTVL.

The chain couples TRBV11-2 to TRBJ2-3; TRBD1 is a possible D gene (5 bases). CDR3 length: 16 residues. V lost 4 bases to trimming and J lost 0 bases, with 14 bases between them. Germline values: CDR1 SGHAT, CDR2 FQNNGV. The CDR3: CASSSETVRSTDTQYF. The CDR3 bases are TGTGCCAGCAGCTCCGAGACAGTCAGGAGCACAGATACGCAGTATTTT.

The chain couples TRBV12-3 or TRBV12-4 to TRBJ2-7; D is unclear. The germline V and J ends were trimmed by 3 bases and 6 bases, with 12 bases remaining between them. CDR3 length equals 13 residues. CDR3 nucleotide sequence: TGTGCCAGCAGTTTTGTCAGGTGGGGCGAGCAGTACTTC. Its protein product is CASSFVRWGEQYF.

This clonotype appeared many times. The V gene is TRBV27, the J gene TRBJ2-7; tentatively, D is TRBD2 (5 bases). V lost 3 bases to trimming and J lost 4 bases, with 16 bases between them. Per germline, CDR1 MNHEY and CDR2 SMNVEV (reference sequence). The CDR3 sequence is 15 residues long. In DNA form, the CDR3 reads TGTGCCAGCAGTTTTTCCCCTAGCTCCCCTTACGAGCAGTACTTC. Protein product: CASSFSPSSPYEQYF.

This clonotype occurred a few times. The chain uses TRBV7-8 and TRBJ2-1; the match to TRBD2 covers 11 bases. Per the germline V gene, CDR1 is SGHVS and CDR2 is FQNEAQ. The CDR3 is 14 residues long. V was clipped by 6 bases and J by 10 bases; unmatched bases: 8. CDR3 coding DNA: TGTGCCAGCAGTGTTCTGAGACTAGCGGGGGAGCAGTTCTTC. Translation: CASSVLRLAGEQFF.

This clonotype was seen only a few times. This rearrangement joins TRBV6-1 to TRBJ2-3, with 9 positions matching TRBD1. The CDR3 has 18 amino acids. V trimming: 0 bases; J trimming: 2 bases; junction bases outside the gene matches: 9. Germline V gives CDR1 MNHNS, CDR2 SASEGT. The CDR3 loop reads CASSEAVGTGIITDTQYF. As DNA, the CDR3 is TGTGCCAGCAGTGAAGCAGTAGGGACAGGGATTATCACAGATACGCAGTATTTT.